The T cell receptor (beta chain) described here comes from a study of identifying expanded T cells in peripheral blood. Findings and caveats of the study: Differentially abundant clones: about 1.3 between replicates, 15 to 17 at 2 to 3 weeks, 18 to 20 at four.

Clones were read by immunoSEQ multiplex PCR, and TCRdb kept only the in-frame ones, dropping some. The sample shows around 84,000 clones, over 85% of them seen only once. During the collection period, no donor immune events like infections were recorded. CDR1 and CDR2 from the germline V gene are LGHNT and FRNRAP. V shed 0 bases and J shed 0 bases, with 11 bases lying between them. The CDR3 contains 16 residues. On this clone itself: The target antigen is unknown.

The sequenced sample consisted of blood. The chain has TRBV12-5 and TRBJ1-1; perhaps TRBD1 as D (5 bases). This clonotype originated in a person aged 18 to 70 in good health. The CDR3 bases are TGTGCTAGTGGTTTGGTCTCAGGGCGAATGAACACTGAAGCTTTCTTT. It specifies CASGLVSGRMNTEAFF.